These T cell receptor beta chains were read from a single sample in a study of identical twins. TCRdb reprocessed the 5' RACE reads via MiXCR and lists one record per CDR3 protein. The sample consists of hundreds of thousands of distinct CDR3 sequences, 6.5% to 8.5% of them appearing once. These sequences were also reported in another study, on yellow fever vaccine responses in identical twins.

The sample comprised memory (CD45RO+) T cells sorted from blood. The source is a woman between 18 and 30 years old in good health. Each CDR3 is given with its conserved first and last residue. A D gene is named only where the DNA matches it firmly. Part of the rows lack a size; the others show once, few, many or a class for expanded clones.

TRBV6-5	-	few	TRBJ2-7	CASSYSLVGAEQYF	TGTGCCAGCAGTTACTCGCTAGTCGGGGCCGAGCAGTACTTC
TRBV12-3/TRBV12-4	TRBD1	few	TRBJ1-6	CASRQGARSPLHF	TGTGCCAGCAGACAGGGGGCGCGTTCACCCCTCCACTTT
TRBV29-1	-	-	TRBJ2-1	CSVAALGRDNEQFF	TGCAGCGTTGCGGCGCTAGGGCGGGACAATGAGCAGTTCTTC
TRBV5-1	TRBD1	many	TRBJ2-1	CASSLGQGNEQFF	TGCGCCAGCAGCTTGGGACAGGGGAATGAGCAGTTCTTC
TRBV3-1	-	few	TRBJ2-4	CASSSTKGLEAKNIQYF	TGTGCCAGCAGCTCCACTAAGGGGCTGGAAGCCAAAAACATTCAGTACTTC
TRBV28	-	few	TRBJ2-2	CASTASAGELFF	TGTGCCAGCACCGCGAGCGCCGGGGAGCTGTTTTTT
TRBV4-3	TRBD2	few	TRBJ2-1	CASSQEFGGRADNEQFF	TGCGCCAGCAGCCAAGAATTCGGTGGGAGGGCCGACAATGAGCAGTTCTTC
TRBV28	TRBD1	few	TRBJ1-1	CASSSPGQGQMNTEAFF	TGTGCCAGCAGTTCCCCGGGACAGGGTCAAATGAACACTGAAGCTTTCTTT
TRBV7-2	-	many	TRBJ1-4	CASSSRTLPGKLFF	TGTGCCAGCAGCTCCAGGACCCTACCAGGAAAACTGTTTTTT
TRBV9	-	-	TRBJ2-7	CASSGGAMSSYEQYF	TGTGCCAGCAGCGGGGGGGCAATGAGCTCCTACGAGCAGTACTTC
TRBV3-1	TRBD1	many	TRBJ1-1	CASSPTGGGGTEAFF	TGTGCCAGCAGCCCTACAGGGGGCGGCGGCACTGAAGCTTTCTTT
TRBV2	TRBD2	many	TRBJ2-3	CASRRSTSGADTQYF	TGTGCCAGCAGGAGGTCGACTAGCGGGGCCGATACGCAGTATTTT
TRBV7-2	-	few	TRBJ2-1	CASSPISYNEQFF	TGTGCCAGCAGCCCCATTTCCTACAATGAGCAGTTCTTC
TRBV7-9	TRBD2	few	TRBJ2-3	CASSLGGGSGTQYF	TGTGCCAGCAGCTTAGGCGGGGGTTCGGGTACGCAGTATTTT
TRBV7-7	-	few	TRBJ2-3	CASSISGTSTDTQYF	TGTGCTAGCAGCATCTCCGGGACATCCACAGATACGCAGTATTTT
TRBV20-1	TRBD2	few	TRBJ2-2	CSARASGNGELFF	TGCAGTGCTAGAGCCAGCGGGAACGGGGAGCTGTTTTTT
TRBV20-1	-	few	TRBJ2-1	CSATPHRERRYNEQFF	TGCAGTGCTACACCCCATAGAGAGCGTAGGTACAATGAGCAGTTCTTC
TRBV18	-	-	TRBJ2-7	CASSPGQAVSYEQYF	TGTGCCAGCTCACCGGGCCAAGCGGTTTCCTACGAGCAGTACTTC
TRBV21-1	-	many	TRBJ2-3	CASLTGRVGTDTQYF	TGTGCCAGCCTCACCGGGAGGGTCGGCACAGATACGCAGTATTTT
TRBV3-1	-	few	TRBJ2-7	CASSQIGRIGEQYF	TGTGCCAGCAGCCAAATTGGTAGAATAGGCGAGCAGTACTTC
TRBV3-1	-	few	TRBJ1-6	CASSQLQGVYNSPLHF	TGTGCCAGCAGCCAACTCCAGGGCGTCTATAATTCACCCCTCCACTTT
TRBV20-1	-	few	TRBJ1-6	CSATRQYNSPLHF	TGCAGTGCTACCCGACAGTATAATTCACCCCTCCACTTT
TRBV27	-	-	TRBJ2-1	CASSFGLSGSNEQFF	TGTGCCAGCAGTTTTGGACTCTCGGGGAGCAATGAGCAGTTCTTC
TRBV5-1	TRBD2	many	TRBJ2-5	CASSEAGLAGQETQYF	TGCGCCAGCAGCGAGGCGGGACTAGCGGGCCAAGAGACCCAGTACTTC
TRBV6-5	-	many	TRBJ2-1	CASSYLSGVRPNEQFF	TGTGCCAGCAGTTATTTATCAGGGGTTCGGCCGAATGAGCAGTTCTTC
TRBV15	-	few	TRBJ2-1	CATSRDGSEAVNEQFF	TGTGCCACCAGCAGAGATGGTTCGGAGGCAGTCAATGAGCAGTTCTTC
TRBV20-1	-	-	TRBJ2-7	CSAADRFYEQYF	TGCAGTGCAGCGGACCGGTTCTACGAGCAGTACTTC
TRBV12-3/TRBV12-4	TRBD2	few	TRBJ2-1	CATSGGEQFF	TGTGCCACTTCGGGAGGCGAGCAGTTCTTC
TRBV10-1	-	few	TRBJ2-2	CASSRSVNTGELFF	TGCGCCAGCAGTCGGTCGGTGAACACCGGGGAGCTGTTTTTT
TRBV11-3	TRBD2	-	TRBJ2-1	CASSLVLAGGENEQFF	TGTGCCAGCAGCTTAGTCCTAGCGGGAGGCGAAAATGAGCAGTTCTTC
TRBV20-1	-	few	TRBJ1-2	CSASPGLSNYGYTF	TGCAGTGCTAGCCCAGGGCTCTCTAACTATGGCTACACCTTC
TRBV7-9	-	many	TRBJ1-1	CASSRQIEAFF	TGTGCCAGCAGTAGGCAGATTGAAGCTTTCTTT
TRBV12-3/TRBV12-4	-	-	TRBJ1-1	CASSLAISDEAFF	TGTGCCAGCAGTTTAGCAATCTCAGATGAAGCTTTCTTT
TRBV5-5	-	many	TRBJ1-5	CASSWDPRGSNQPQHF	TGTGCCAGCAGCTGGGATCCGAGGGGTAGCAATCAGCCCCAGCATTTT
TRBV4-2	TRBD2	-	TRBJ2-2	CASSQGSSGRVGELFF	TGTGCCAGCAGCCAAGGTTCTAGCGGGAGGGTAGGGGAGCTGTTTTTT
TRBV12-3/TRBV12-4	-	many	TRBJ2-2	CASRRDHGTGELFF	TGTGCCAGCAGGCGGGACCATGGGACCGGGGAGCTGTTTTTT
TRBV6-2/TRBV6-3	-	-	TRBJ2-7	CALGQGHEQYF	TGTGCCTTGGGCCAGGGCCATGAGCAGTACTTC
TRBV6-5	TRBD1	few	TRBJ2-3	CASSYTTPGQGTLNTQYF	TGTGCCAGCAGCTACACAACCCCGGGACAGGGGACGTTGAATACGCAGTATTTT
TRBV29-1	-	-	TRBJ1-2	CSVVPDRHYGYTF	TGCAGCGTTGTGCCGGACAGACACTATGGCTACACCTTC
TRBV10-3	TRBD2	many	TRBJ2-3	CAISEPSGNTDTQYF	TGTGCCATCAGTGAGCCTAGCGGCAACACAGATACGCAGTATTTT
TRBV20-1	-	many	TRBJ2-3	CSARQGTDTQYF	TGCAGTGCCCGACAGGGCACAGATACGCAGTATTTT
TRBV5-1	TRBD2	-	TRBJ2-3	CASSLAWASGGTDTQYF	TGCGCCAGCAGCTTGGCCTGGGCTAGCGGGGGAACAGATACGCAGTATTTT
TRBV10-3	-	few	TRBJ1-1	CAISDKNTEAFF	TGTGCCATCAGTGACAAGAACACTGAAGCTTTCTTT
TRBV28	TRBD1	few	TRBJ2-7	CASSPPGQGSYEQYF	TGTGCCAGCAGTCCACCGGGACAGGGCTCCTACGAGCAGTACTTC
TRBV7-2	TRBD2	few	TRBJ2-7	CASSWEAGLSYEQYF	TGTGCCAGCAGCTGGGAAGCGGGACTATCCTACGAGCAGTACTTC
TRBV4-2	TRBD1	-	TRBJ2-7	CASSQRTGASYEQYF	TGTGCCAGCAGCCAACGGACAGGGGCCTCCTACGAGCAGTACTTC
TRBV3-1	-	-	TRBJ2-7	CASSPPGFNYEQYF	TGTGCCAGCAGCCCACCGGGATTCAACTACGAGCAGTACTTC
TRBV6-5	-	many	TRBJ2-3	CASSYDGTDTQYF	TGTGCCAGCAGTTACGACGGCACAGATACGCAGTATTTT
TRBV5-1	-	-	TRBJ2-1	CASSGGVNTGHEQFF	TGCGCCAGCAGCGGGGGTGTTAACACAGGGCATGAGCAGTTCTTC
TRBV6-2/TRBV6-3	TRBD2	-	TRBJ2-2	CASSYIPSGSPTGELFF	TGTGCCAGCAGTTACATTCCTAGCGGGAGTCCCACCGGGGAGCTGTTTTTT
TRBV2	-	few	TRBJ1-2	CASSVLHVGYGYTF	TGTGCCAGCAGTGTCTTACATGTGGGATATGGCTACACCTTC
TRBV30	-	few	TRBJ2-2	CAWSTHTGELFF	TGTGCCTGGAGTACTCACACCGGGGAGCTGTTTTTT
TRBV5-1	TRBD2	-	TRBJ2-1	CASTGAGGQHEQFF	TGCGCCAGCACCGGGGCGGGGGGGCAACATGAGCAGTTCTTC